This T cell receptor beta chain originates from a study of T cells in Graves' hyperthyroidism and ophthalmopathy. Study-level results: In the blood, most expanded thyroid clonotypes above 0.001 appeared as well.

This clonotype was observed many times. Its specificity is unknown. This CDR3 is built from 15 residues. CDR1 SEHNR and CDR2 FQNEAQ come from the germline V gene (reference sequence). Trimming stripped 8 bases from V and 0 bases from J, with 15 bases between. TCR beta CDR3 regions were amplified from RNA. When the TCR CDR3 underwent first-round RT-PCR, the HTBI primer set was used. One entry per CDR3 protein results from TCRdb running MiXCR on the multiplex PCR reads. Of hundreds of thousands of distinct CDR3 sequences detected, just under 20% appear once; the ten largest clones hold approximately 48%.

Material for sequencing was blood. This rearrangement joins TRBV7-9 to TRBJ2-3, with D possibly TRBD1 on 6 matching bases. The receptor's source is a middle-aged man with Graves' ophthalmopathy. The DNA of the CDR3 is TGTGCCAGCTCAAAGGGGGAGTCAAGCACAGATACGCAGTATTTT. Amino acids: CASSKGESSTDTQYF.